Below, 23 T cell receptor beta chains from the same sample are listed, as sequenced in a study of T-cell reconstitution after alpha-beta-depleted transplantation in children. Library preparation (for TCRbeta) was performed with unique molecular identifiers. TCRdb redid the calling of the PCR reads with MiXCR, one entry per CDR3 protein. Among about 260,000 distinct CDR3 sequences listed, 11% were seen once. Source: peripheral blood, taken 180 days after TCRalphabeta/CD19-depleted stem cell transplant. These receptors all come from a male patient aged 2 to 10 who had a stem cell transplant for chronic granulomatous disease, so the T cells may come from the graft donor.

This clonotype has ten or more counts. The V call is TRBV7-2, the J call TRBJ2-4; no reliable D call. Trimming shortened V by 4 bases and J by 0 bases, and 13 bases separated the two germline ends. This CDR3 comprises 16 residues. Germline assignment: CDR1 SGHTA and CDR2 FQGNSA. CDR3 residues: CASSSSGPLAKNIQYF. The CDR3 bases are TGTGCCAGCAGCTCGTCAGGCCCACTAGCCAAAAACATTCAGTACTTC.

This clonotype was recorded at least ten times. Here the CDR3 reads CASSYSAGPGYTF. As DNA, the CDR3 is TGTGCCAGCAGTTACTCAGCAGGCCCGGGCTACACCTTC. This rearrangement joins TRBV6-2 or TRBV6-3 to TRBJ1-2; no reliable D call. Germline CDR1 reads MNHEY; CDR2 reads SVGEGT. This CDR3 is built from 13 residues. V was cut by 0 bases and J by 8 bases, with 10 bases left in between.

The V call is TRBV7-9, the J call TRBJ2-1; D not certain. The V gene's germline CDR1 is SEHNR and CDR2 FQNEAQ (reference sequence). V was clipped by 1 base and J by 2 bases, with 6 bases between them. The CDR3 length is 14 residues. The CDR3 is CASSLEVAYNEQFF. CDR3 sequence (DNA): TGTGCCAGCAGCTTAGAAGTAGCCTACAATGAGCAGTTCTTC.

This clonotype was observed at least ten times. This chain uses TRBV9 with TRBJ1-5; 9 positions agree with TRBD1. The ends lost 9 bases at V and 8 bases at J; junction bases unmatched: 18. This CDR3 contains 16 residues. CDR1 is SGDLS, CDR2 YYNGEE, per germline. CDR3 amino acids: CATSHRWDRVVEPQHF. CDR3 nucleotide sequence: TGTGCCACCTCGCACCGATGGGACAGGGTGGTGGAGCCCCAGCATTTT.

At least ten counts were recorded for this clonotype. The J gene is TRBJ2-2, the V gene TRBV10-3; tentative D call: TRBD2 (5 bases). The germline V gene encodes CDR1 ENHRY and CDR2 SYGVKD. The CDR3 is 14 amino acids. V gave up 3 bases and J gave up 7 bases, with 12 bases separating them. The CDR3 sequence: CAISDLGSGGELFF. In nucleotides, the CDR3 is TGTGCCATCAGTGATTTGGGAAGCGGCGGGGAGCTGTTTTTT.

The table lists this clonotype with many counts. The chain joins TRBV28 to TRBJ2-5, with 7 bases lining up with TRBD1. V trimming: 6 bases; J trimming: 7 bases; junction bases outside the gene matches: 8. Germline V gene lookup returns CDR1 MDHEN and CDR2 SYDVKM. CDR3 length equals 13 residues. DNA for the CDR3: TGTGCCAGCAGGCTAGGGGGCTTTGGGACCCAGTACTTC. This gives the protein CASRLGGFGTQYF. The full variable domain, completed using reference TRBV28 and TRBJ2-5, is DVKVTQSSRYLVKRTGEKVFLECVQDMDHENMFWYRQDPGLGLRLIYFSYDVKMKEKGDIPEGYSVSREKKERFSLILESASTNQTSMYLCASRLGGFGTQYFGPGTRLLVL.

This clonotype was detected ten times or more. The V call is TRBV29-1, the J call TRBJ2-2; 8 bases match TRBD2. With V trimmed by 4 bases and J by 2 bases, 9 bases remained unmatched. The CDR3 runs to 16 residues. Germline V gene data show CDR1 as SQVTM and CDR2 as ANQGSEA. CDR3 sequence reads: CSVGQLSGINTGELFF. The CDR3 region has the DNA TGCAGCGTTGGACAGCTTAGCGGGATTAACACCGGGGAGCTGTTTTTT.

This clonotype was observed many times. V usage is TRBV6-5 and J usage is TRBJ1-2; D is perhaps TRBD1 (6 bases). Germline V gene sequence: CDR1 MNHEY, CDR2 SVGAGI. The V gene lost 0 bases and the J gene lost 9 bases, with 8 bases spanning the gap. This CDR3 is built from 12 residues. This CDR3 reads CASSYSQGSYTF. CDR3 sequence (DNA): TGTGCCAGCAGTTACTCACAGGGAAGCTACACCTTC.

This clonotype was counted ten times or more. This chain connects TRBV19 to TRBJ2-2; D unresolved. Trimming removed 3 bases from V and 0 bases from J, with 5 bases in between. The CDR3 length is 14 residues. Per germline, CDR1 LNHDA and CDR2 SQIVND (reference sequence). The CDR3 region is CASSITSNTGELFF. For the CDR3, the DNA is TGTGCCAGTAGTATTACGTCGAACACCGGGGAGCTGTTTTTT. Full variable domain (missing parts from reference TRBV19 and TRBJ2-2): DGGITQSPKYLFRKEGQNVTLSCEQNLNHDAMYWYRQDPGQGLRLIYYSQIVNDFQKGDIAEGYSVSREKKESFPLTVTSAQKNPTAFYLCASSITSNTGELFFGEGSRLTVL.

In its sample, this clonotype was seen many times. The V gene is TRBV7-2, the J gene TRBJ2-2; 11 nucleotides match TRBD2. Germline-derived CDR1 and CDR2 are SGHTA and FQGNSA. V was pared by 2 bases and J by 2 bases, with 4 bases of the junction left unmatched. The CDR3 loop spans 17 amino acids. The CDR3 DNA reads TGTGCCAGCAGCTTAATAGCGGGGGGGCTTAACACCGGGGAGCTGTTTTTT. This gives the protein CASSLIAGGLNTGELFF.

In regard to this clonotype: This could be a read error, since a much larger clone is one nucleotide away. The rearrangement joins TRBV5-1 to TRBJ2-3, with a possible D match to TRBD2 (6 bases). Germline CDR1 is SGHRS and CDR2 is YFSETQ. The CDR3 covers 15 residues. The CDR3 nucleotides read TGCGCCAGCAGCTTGGTAGCGGAACGCACAGATACGCGGTATTTT. Its protein is CASSLVAERTDTRYF.

This clonotype was found many times. The genes are TRBV5-1 and TRBJ2-3, with 7 nucleotides matching TRBD1. CDR3 length: 14 residues. The trim removed 5 bases at V and 6 bases at J, leaving 9 bases unmatched. Germline CDR1 is SGHRS and CDR2 is YFSETQ. CDR3 amino acids: CASSRQGPPDTQYF. In nucleotides, the CDR3 is TGCGCCAGCAGTCGACAGGGTCCTCCGGATACGCAGTATTTT.

This clonotype was picked up a small number of times. The chain combines TRBV30 with TRBJ2-1; D might be TRBD2 (6 bases). CDR1 is GTSNPN and CDR2 is SVGIG in the germline V gene (reference sequence). Between the trimmed V and J ends, which lost 2 bases and 8 bases, there was a span of 7 bases. The CDR3 consists of 11 residues. The CDR3 loop reads CAWSWGDEQFF. Here the CDR3 DNA reads TGTGCCTGGAGTTGGGGGGATGAGCAGTTCTTC.

This clonotype appeared a few times. The gene calls are TRBV2 and TRBJ1-4; D is uncertain. The germline V gene has CDR1 SNHLY and CDR2 FYNNEI. V was shortened by 6 bases and J by 1 base, with 9 bases between the two germline ends. CDR3 length: 14 residues. Here the CDR3 reads CASRGGRTNEKLFF. CDR3 DNA sequence: TGTGCCAGCAGAGGTGGGAGAACTAATGAAAAACTGTTTTTT.

There are many counts of this clonotype. This chain joins TRBV5-5 and TRBJ1-5; 9 positions match TRBD1. This CDR3 is built from 14 residues. Trimming took 3 bases from V and 10 from J; bases not matched to a gene: 8. The germline CDR1 and CDR2 sequences are SGHKS and YYEKEE (reference sequence). The CDR3 coding sequence is TGTGCCAGCAGCTCCCTGACAGGGGGGGCCCCCCAGCATTTT. Amino acids: CASSSLTGGAPQHF.

This clonotype was recorded at least ten times. The chain carries TRBV5-6 and TRBJ2-3, with D possibly being TRBD2 (7 bases). With 0 bases removed from V and 3 bases from J, the gap between germline ends came to 14 bases. CDR3 length: 16 residues. Germline CDR1 SGHDT, CDR2 YYEEEE. CDR3 region: CASSLVVGGATDTQYF. CDR3 nucleotide sequence: TGTGCCAGCAGCTTGGTAGTTGGGGGGGCAACAGATACGCAGTATTTT.

This clonotype showed up many times. This chain uses TRBV4-3 with TRBJ2-7; D may be TRBD2 (6 bases). The V end lost 4 bases, the J end lost 5 bases, and 12 bases lay between the germline ends. Per germline, CDR1 LGHNA and CDR2 YSLEER. The CDR3 length is 13 residues. CDR3 nucleotides: TGCGCCAGCAGCCGGCTAGCGTACGACGAGCAGTACTTC. It specifies CASSRLAYDEQYF.

This clonotype has ten or more counts. This chain uses TRBV12-3 or TRBV12-4 with TRBJ2-1, with a weak D call TRBD2 (7 bases). The CDR3 contains 15 residues. V was trimmed by 2 bases and J by 2 bases, leaving 10 bases between them. CDR3 nucleotides: TGTGCCAGCAGTTTAAAGGGGGGGGCCTACAATGAGCAGTTCTTC. This codes for CASSLKGGAYNEQFF.

This clonotype was seen repeatedly, ten times or more. This chain joins TRBV7-8 and TRBJ2-3; 11 positions agree with TRBD2. This CDR3 is 15 amino acids long. Trimming cost V 3 bases and J 3 bases; bases outside gene matches: 2. CDR1 SGHVS and CDR2 FQNEAQ come from the germline V gene. The CDR3 coding sequence is TGTGCCAGCAGCTTCGCTAGCGGGAGGACAGATACGCAGTATTTT. This codes for CASSFASGRTDTQYF.

This clonotype was detected ten times or more. CDR3 coding DNA: TGTGCCAGCAGCCAAGATTACTCACCCCTCCACTTT. Its translation is CASSQDYSPLHF. This chain uses TRBV3-1 with TRBJ1-6, with D uncertain. The V gene lost 0 bases and the J gene lost 10 bases, with 4 bases spanning the gap. The V gene's germline CDR1 is LGHDT and CDR2 YNNKEL (reference sequence). This CDR3 has 12 amino acids.

This clonotype was recorded many times. This sequence joins TRBV4-1 and TRBJ2-7; 7 nucleotides line up with TRBD1. The CDR3 contains 17 residues. J was trimmed by 5 bases and V by 4 bases; bases with no gene match: 17. Germline CDR1 and CDR2: MGHRA and YSYEKL. The CDR3 coding sequence is TGCGCCAGCAGCCGTGAGCGCGACAGGGTAGTGGGAAACGAGCAGTACTTC. Protein: CASSRERDRVVGNEQYF.

In this sample, this clonotype turned up many times. The chain links TRBV7-2 to TRBJ2-6; no firm D call. In germline, CDR1 is SGHTA, CDR2 FQGNSA. This CDR3 region has 17 residues. Between the trimmed V and J ends, which lost 0 bases and 2 bases, there was a span of 11 bases. The CDR3 sequence is CASSLAGILPGANVLTF. DNA for the CDR3: TGTGCCAGCAGCTTAGCAGGCATTCTACCTGGGGCCAACGTCCTGACTTTC.

Of note for this clonotype: A much bigger clone sits one base away, suggesting this may be a read error. The V and J genes are TRBV7-8 and TRBJ1-1, with D unclear. Germline CDR1 reads SGHVS; CDR2 reads FQNEAQ. CDR3 size: 14 residues. CDR3 DNA: TGTGCCAACAGCTTCGCTGCACGAAACACTGAAGCTTTCTTT. Protein sequence: CANSFAARNTEAFF.